This TCR beta chain was recovered during a study of blood T cell repertoires in COVID-19 (dated by TCRdb to the early 2020s). With respect to the entire study: Samples from collaborators originated in the United States, Italy and Spain and spanned both the acute and convalescent phases of COVID-19. Where available, HLA class I and class II types were obtained from metadata supplied by the sample provider rather than from assay-based typing. A de-identified subject ID, COVID-19 status, age in years and sex were almost always included in the sample metadata. The repertoires were released in a freely available public database meant as a resource for research on the immune response to SARS-CoV-2. Samples were obtained from the ongoing ImmuneRACE study (first 160 participants) and from 1,254 subjects provided by 6 global collaborators. The material from the prospective study consisted of cDNA or gDNA derived from T cells, B-cell-depleted T cells, or PBMCs. Deeply sampled blood TCRbeta repertoires from subjects exposed to, actively infected with, or recovered from COVID-19 were included in the dataset.

The immunoSEQ Assay, a bias-controlled multiplex PCR, was used to amplify TCRbeta CDR3 regions from genomic DNA. Under the source paper's analysis protocol: The number of nucleated cells in each sample was estimated from the amplification of reference gene primers within the assay. To quantify the absolute abundance of each unique TCRbeta CDR3 rearrangement, sequence reads were collapsed and filtered. For each sample, productive Simpson clonality was calculated as the square root of Simpson's diversity index over productive rearrangements. TCRdb provides this immuneACCESS table in a form limited to in-frame rearrangements. Some clones are lacking; in checked studies, under half of them reflect an unresolved V gene, and why the rest are absent is not known. From that table come the V and J calls and clone size; the DNA was used to work out D and trimming. This sample lists approximately 190,000 clones; 84% were detected once. The ten largest clones represent 4.5% to 6% of the sample.

Study-level results and caveats: Clinical and demographic metadata were provided uncurated, with the amount varying by source and participant.

Via the germline V gene, CDR1 is SQVTM and CDR2 ANQGSEA. Including cysteine and phenylalanine, the CDR3 has 15 amino acids. Here the CDR3 DNA is all that survives: 45 bases in frame from base 1. About this clone: Its antigen is still unknown. A read error may account for a junction end that differs from germline.

The collaborating institutions used their own protocols to collect whole blood in K2EDTA tubes. For TCRbeta analysis, collaborators shipped samples as frozen whole blood, isolated PBMCs, or DNA extracted from either of those sample types. Sequencing used peripheral blood. This sequence uses TRBV29-1 and TRBJ2-7; the D gene is perhaps TRBD2, on 5 matching bases. The sequence came from a woman in her seventies with active or convalescent COVID-19. The bases read TGCAGCGTCCGGGTTAATAGCGTAACCGGTTACGCGCAGTACTTC. Translated, this gives CSVRVNSVTGYAQYF.